Detailed here is one TCR beta chain. Its antigen is still unknown. The CDR3 totals 17 residues. This entry belongs to a study of T cell repertoires in aging, cancer and after chemotherapy. The overall study: Donor ages fell into six groups from 30 or younger up to 70 or older. The whole study produced a dataset of about 8.8 million TCR reads. General study findings and limits: Age-matched healthy donors had significantly more diverse, less clonal blood TCR repertoires than untreated cancer patients. Healthy donors lost TCR diversity with age mainly through richness, cancer patients through richness and evenness.

A mixed TRB-A/B primer pool amplified rearranged TRB by multiplex touch-down PCR. TCRdb recomputed calls from the multiplex PCR reads with MiXCR, one row per CDR3 protein. Of approximately 2,300 distinct CDR3 sequences listed, over 25% are singletons. TCR beta rearrangements were amplified from peripheral blood genomic DNA. The V and J genes are TRBV21-1 and TRBJ2-1; no check of the table's D call, TRBD2, against the DNA was made. TRBV21-1 is described as a pseudogene. The specimen sequenced was blood. This TCR derives from a human donor with a solid tumor. DNA for the CDR3: TGTGCCAGCAGCAAAGTAGAAAATACCGGACTAGCGGGAGGGCAGTTCTTC. It is translated as CASSKVENTGLAGGQFF.